The 10 T cell receptor beta chains reported below all come from one sample, sequenced in a study of early T cells in non-severe SARS-CoV-2 infection. TCRdb passed the 5' RACE reads through MiXCR, listing each CDR3 protein once. The sample includes roughly 88,000 distinct CDR3 sequences, 14% of them seen just once. The sample taken for sequencing was whole blood. The receptors originated from an adult who was a healthcare worker with PCR-confirmed SARS-CoV-2 infection or an uninfected control (not recorded which).

This clonotype was seen many times. The chain carries TRBV6-1 and TRBJ2-7, with a possible D match to TRBD2 (5 bases). V was trimmed by 6 bases and J by 0 bases, leaving 12 bases between them. From germline, CDR1 is MNHNS and CDR2 SASEGT. The CDR3 spans 14 residues. CDR3 loop: CASREVSYSYEQYF. The DNA for the CDR3 is TGTGCCAGCAGGGAGGTCTCCTACTCCTACGAGCAGTACTTC.

The gene calls are TRBV7-9 and TRBJ2-3; 10 nucleotides align to TRBD2. This CDR3 region has 16 residues. Germline V gene data show CDR1 as SEHNR and CDR2 as FQNEAQ (reference sequence). Trimming cost V 3 bases and J 2 bases; bases outside gene matches: 5. CDR3 bases: TGTGCCAGCAGCTTGGCTAGCGGGGGCAACACAGATACGCAGTATTTT. Translating gives CASSLASGGNTDTQYF.

This clonotype was observed a handful of times. This sequence joins TRBV14 and TRBJ2-7; tentative D call: TRBD1 (6 bases). Germline lookup yields CDR1 SGHDN and CDR2 FVKESK. The CDR3 consists of 15 residues. Trimming took off 0 bases at V and 6 bases at J, with 15 bases between the two ends. CDR3 in DNA: TGTGCCAGCAGCCAAGATCTGGCCCGAGGGGGCGAGCAGTACTTC. This sequence encodes CASSQDLARGGEQYF.

With respect to this clonotype: A much larger clone differs from this one at a single base, so this may be a read error. The rearrangement links TRBV12-3 or TRBV12-4 to TRBJ1-1; the D is unclear. Between the trimmed V and J ends, which lost 2 bases and 5 bases, there was a span of 9 bases. The CDR3 contains 13 residues. This CDR3 reads CASSLREGTEAFF. The DNA of the CDR3 is TGTGCCAGCAGTTTAAGGGAAGGGACTGAAGCTTTCTTT.

This chain uses TRBV4-2 with TRBJ2-7; D possibly corresponds to TRBD2 (7 bases). With 4 bases removed from V and 0 bases from J, the gap between germline ends came to 16 bases. This CDR3 is 16 amino acids long. The germline CDR1 and CDR2 sequences are LGHNA and YNFKEQ. Here the CDR3 DNA reads TGTGCCAGCAGCCTCGCCGGGGGGCAACTCTCCTACGAGCAGTACTTC. Its translation: CASSLAGGQLSYEQYF.

This clonotype was picked up a small number of times. The chain links TRBV27 to TRBJ2-7, with D unclear. The V and J ends lost 0 bases and 5 bases respectively, with 14 bases between them. Germline-derived CDR1 and CDR2 are MNHEY and SMNVEV (reference sequence). The CDR3 is 15 amino acids. The CDR3 DNA reads as TGTGCCAGCAGTTTATCAGGGAATCTTTGGGACGAGCAGTACTTC. It yields the protein CASSLSGNLWDEQYF.

This clonotype was found many times. The V gene is TRBV7-8, the J gene TRBJ1-5; D might be TRBD1 (6 bases). Germline V gene data show CDR1 as SGHVS and CDR2 as FQNEAQ. Trimming took 5 bases from V and 1 from J, leaving 12 bases between them. CDR3 length: 15 residues. In DNA form, the CDR3 reads TGTGCCAGCAGCCCCCGACAGGAAAGCAATCAGCCCCAGCATTTT. Encoded protein: CASSPRQESNQPQHF.

J is TRBJ2-3 and V is TRBV7-2; TRBD1 matches at 10 bases. The V segment lost 4 bases and the J segment 4 bases; nucleotides outside the gene matches: 8. CDR1 and CDR2 (germline): SGHTA, FQGNSA. This CDR3 comprises 16 residues. CDR3 amino acids: CASSSFRDRGSDTQYF. Written as DNA, the CDR3 is TGTGCCAGCAGCTCCTTCAGGGACAGGGGCTCAGATACGCAGTATTTT.

The genes are TRBV5-1 and TRBJ1-1; tentative D call: TRBD1 (5 bases). The CDR3 length is 18 residues. Trimming stripped 0 bases from V and 0 bases from J, with 18 bases between. The germline gives CDR1 SGHRS, CDR2 YFSETQ. In DNA, the CDR3 is TGCGCCAGCAGCTTGGGTTTAAGTGGGACTGGGCTGAACACTGAAGCTTTCTTT. It is translated as CASSLGLSGTGLNTEAFF.

This clonotype was seen many times. The chain is built from TRBV11-2 and TRBJ2-5; 9 nucleotides match TRBD1. The germline V gene encodes CDR1 SGHAT and CDR2 FQNNGV. This CDR3 has 14 residues. V lost 5 bases to trimming and J lost 1 base; unmatched junction nucleotides: 2. The CDR3 loop is CASSTGQGQETQYF. The CDR3, as DNA: TGTGCCAGCAGCACGGGACAGGGCCAAGAGACCCAGTACTTC.